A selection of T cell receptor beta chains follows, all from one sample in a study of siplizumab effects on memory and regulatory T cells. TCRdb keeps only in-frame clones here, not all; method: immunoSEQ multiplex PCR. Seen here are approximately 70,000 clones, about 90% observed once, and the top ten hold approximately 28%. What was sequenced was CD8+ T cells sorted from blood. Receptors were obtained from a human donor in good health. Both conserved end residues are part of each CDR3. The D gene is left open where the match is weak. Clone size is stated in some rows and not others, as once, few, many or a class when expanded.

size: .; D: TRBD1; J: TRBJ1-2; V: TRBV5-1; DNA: TGCGCCAGCAGCTTTTCCCAGGGGGCGAAGTATGGCTACACCTTC; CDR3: CASSFSQGAKYGYTF
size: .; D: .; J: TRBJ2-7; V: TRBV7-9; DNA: TGTGCCAGCAGCTCTGCTCAGTCCCCGATATCCTCCTACGAGCAGTACTTC; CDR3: CASSSAQSPISSYEQYF
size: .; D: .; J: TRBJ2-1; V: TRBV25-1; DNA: TGTGCCAGCAGTGACCCCAAGTTTCTACCCCGCAATGAGCAGTTCTTC; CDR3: CASSDPKFLPRNEQFF
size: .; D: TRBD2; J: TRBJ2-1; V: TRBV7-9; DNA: TGTGCCAGCAGCGAGGGGACTATTAATGAGCAGTTCTTC; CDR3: CASSEGTINEQFF
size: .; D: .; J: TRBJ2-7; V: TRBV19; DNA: TGTGCCAGTAGTTTTACGACGTTGTCCTACGAGCAGTACTTC; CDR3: CASSFTTLSYEQYF
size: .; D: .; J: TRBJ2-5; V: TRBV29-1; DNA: TGCAGCGTTGTTACAGGGCCACAAGAGACCCAGTACTTC; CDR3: CSVVTGPQETQYF
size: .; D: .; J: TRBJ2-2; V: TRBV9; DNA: TGTGCCAGCAGCGTTAACACCGGGGAGCTGTTTTTT; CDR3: CASSVNTGELFF
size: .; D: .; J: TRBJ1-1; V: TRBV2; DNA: TGTGCCAGCAGCTCCAAGGACAGCCCGATGAACACTGAAGCTTTCTTT; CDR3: CASSSKDSPMNTEAFF
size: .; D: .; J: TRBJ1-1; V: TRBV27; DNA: TGTGCCAGCAGTACACCGGACAGACTGGCCACTGAAGCTTTCTTT; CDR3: CASSTPDRLATEAFF
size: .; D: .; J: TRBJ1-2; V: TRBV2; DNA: TGTGCCAGCAGGGCCCCAACGACCATATCAGGTGACTACACCTTC; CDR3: CASRAPTTISGDYTF
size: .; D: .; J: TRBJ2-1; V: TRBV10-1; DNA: TGCGCCAGCAGTGAGAGCATAGGCAATGAGCAGTTCTTC; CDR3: CASSESIGNEQFF
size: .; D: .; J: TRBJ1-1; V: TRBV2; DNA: TGTGCCAGCAATGGGGACCCAAAGAATATGAACACTGAAGCTTTCTTT; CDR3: CASNGDPKNMNTEAFF
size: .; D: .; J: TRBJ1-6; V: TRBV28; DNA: TGTGCCAGCAGTTTCGAAGCAGTCTCCTATAATTCACCCCTCCACTTT; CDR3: CASSFEAVSYNSPLHF
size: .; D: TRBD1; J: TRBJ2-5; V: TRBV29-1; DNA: TGCAGCGCAAGACAGGGGGCCCAAAAAGAGACCCAGTACTTC; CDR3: CSARQGAQKETQYF
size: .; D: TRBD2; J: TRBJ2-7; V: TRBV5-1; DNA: TGCGCCAGCAGCTTGTGGGCTAGCGGTACCTACGAGCAGTACTTC; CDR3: CASSLWASGTYEQYF
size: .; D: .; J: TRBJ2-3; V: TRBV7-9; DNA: TGTGCCAGCAGCCCCGGGGTAGCGGAAACAGATACGCAGTATTTT; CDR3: CASSPGVAETDTQYF
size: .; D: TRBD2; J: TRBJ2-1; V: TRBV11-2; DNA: TGTGCCAGCAGCTTACCCCGAGAGGCGGGAGGGCGGGACAATGAGCAGTTCTTC; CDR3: CASSLPREAGGRDNEQFF
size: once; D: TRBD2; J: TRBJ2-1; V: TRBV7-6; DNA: TGTGCCAGCAGCTTAGTCGGGACTAGCGGGAGGGAGTTTCATCAGTTCTTC; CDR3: CASSLVGTSGREFHQFF
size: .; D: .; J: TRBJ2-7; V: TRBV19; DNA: TGTGCCAGTAGGGGCAGGGGAAGCAACGAGCAGTACTTC; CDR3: CASRGRGSNEQYF
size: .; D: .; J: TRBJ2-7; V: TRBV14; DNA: TGTGCCAGCAGCCAAGATTGGAACTCCTACGAGCAGTACTTC; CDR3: CASSQDWNSYEQYF
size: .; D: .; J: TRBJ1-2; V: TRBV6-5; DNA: TGTGCCAGCAGGCCCCCCGTGTCGCCGAACTATGGCTACACCTTC; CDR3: CASRPPVSPNYGYTF
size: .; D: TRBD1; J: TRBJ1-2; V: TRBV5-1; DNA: TGCGCCAGCAGCTCGATTCCGGGACAGGGGGTAGAAGGCTACACCTTC; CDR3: CASSSIPGQGVEGYTF
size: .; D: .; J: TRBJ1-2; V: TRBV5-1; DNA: TGCGCCAGCAGCTGGGAATGGGAGAACTATGGCTACACCTTC; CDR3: CASSWEWENYGYTF
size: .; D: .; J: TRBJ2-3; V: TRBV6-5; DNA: TGTGCCAGCAGTTACTCGACGGCCATACCGCAGTATTTT; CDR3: CASSYSTAIPQYF
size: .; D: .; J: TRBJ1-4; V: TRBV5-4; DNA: TGTGCCAGCAGCTTGGCAGACGGGGAAAAACTGTTTTTT; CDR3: CASSLADGEKLFF
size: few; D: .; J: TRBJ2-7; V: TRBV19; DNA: TGTGCCAGTAGTATAAGCAGATACGAGCAGTACTTC; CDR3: CASSISRYEQYF
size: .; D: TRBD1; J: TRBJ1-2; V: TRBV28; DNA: TGTGCCAGCAGCTACAGCGCCGGGACAGCTTATGGCTACACCTTC; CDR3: CASSYSAGTAYGYTF
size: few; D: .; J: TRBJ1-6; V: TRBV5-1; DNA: TGCGCCAGCAGCCCATGGGGGGAGGAGAATAATTCACCCCTCCACTTT; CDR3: CASSPWGEENNSPLHF
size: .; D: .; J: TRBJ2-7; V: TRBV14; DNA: TGTGCCAGCAGCCAAGATCTCGCAGGGTCCTACGAGCAGTACTTC; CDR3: CASSQDLAGSYEQYF
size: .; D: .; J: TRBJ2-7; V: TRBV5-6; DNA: TGTGCCAGCAGCTTGGCCTTACAAATCTACGAGCAGTACTTC; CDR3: CASSLALQIYEQYF
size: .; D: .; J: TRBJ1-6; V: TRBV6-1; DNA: TGTGCCAGCAGTGAAGCCTTCATGGCCGGTAATTCACCCCTCCACTTT; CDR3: CASSEAFMAGNSPLHF
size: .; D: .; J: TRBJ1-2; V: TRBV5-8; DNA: TGTGCCAGCAGCTCGGACCGGGGCTACACCTTC; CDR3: CASSSDRGYTF
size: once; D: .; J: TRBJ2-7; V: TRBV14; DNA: TGTGCCAGCAGCCGGATCTACGAGCAGTACTTC; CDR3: CASSRIYEQYF
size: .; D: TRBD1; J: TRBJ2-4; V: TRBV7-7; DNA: TGTGCCAGCAGCTTTAGTGGGACAGGGGTTCCCAAAAACATTCAGTACTTC; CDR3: CASSFSGTGVPKNIQYF
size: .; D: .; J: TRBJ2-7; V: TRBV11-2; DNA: TGTGCCAGCAGCTACGGGGGAAGGGGGTACGAGCAGTACTTC; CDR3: CASSYGGRGYEQYF
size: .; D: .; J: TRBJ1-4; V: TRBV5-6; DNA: TGTGCCAGCAGCTTGTACAGGGCTGAAAAACTGTTTTTT; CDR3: CASSLYRAEKLFF
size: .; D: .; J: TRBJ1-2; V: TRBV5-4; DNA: TGTGCCAGCAGCACTGCGGGGGCAGTCGGCTACACCTTC; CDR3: CASSTAGAVGYTF
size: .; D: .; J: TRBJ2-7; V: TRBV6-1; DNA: TGTGCCACCTCCGGAGGCGATCCCTACGAGCAGTACTTC; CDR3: CATSGGDPYEQYF
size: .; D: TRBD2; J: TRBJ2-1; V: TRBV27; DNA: TGTGCCAGCAGTGAGGGGGCTAGCGGGAACAATGAGCAGTTCTTC; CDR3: CASSEGASGNNEQFF
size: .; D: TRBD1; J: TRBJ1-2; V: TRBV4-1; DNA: TGCGCCAGCAGCCCGGACAGGGGTAACTATGGCTACACCTTC; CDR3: CASSPDRGNYGYTF
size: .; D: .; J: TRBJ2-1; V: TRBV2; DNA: TGTGCCAGCAGTGCCAATGAGCAGTTCTTC; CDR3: CASSANEQFF
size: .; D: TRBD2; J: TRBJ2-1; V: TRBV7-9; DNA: TGTGCCAGCAGCCCAGGGACTAGCGGGGGGTTCAATCAGTTCTTC; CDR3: CASSPGTSGGFNQFF
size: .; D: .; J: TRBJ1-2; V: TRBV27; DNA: TGTGCCAGCAGTCCCTCCCTAGGGTTCTATGGCTACACCTTC; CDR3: CASSPSLGFYGYTF
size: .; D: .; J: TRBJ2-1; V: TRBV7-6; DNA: TGTGCCAGCAGCTCCGGGCCACCGGGACTGTACGATCATGAGCAGTTCTTC; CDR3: CASSSGPPGLYDHEQFF
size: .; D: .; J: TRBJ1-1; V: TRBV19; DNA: TGTGCCAGTAGTATTGGCGGGAGTGAAGCTTTCTTT; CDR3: CASSIGGSEAFF
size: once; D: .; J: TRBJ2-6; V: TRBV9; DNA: TGTGCCAGCAGCGTAGATGGGGCGGGCGGGGCCAACGTCCTGACTTTC; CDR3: CASSVDGAGGANVLTF
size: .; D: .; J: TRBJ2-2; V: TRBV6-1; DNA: TGTGCCAGCATAACCGCGAACACCGGGGAGCTGTTTTTT; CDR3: CASITANTGELFF
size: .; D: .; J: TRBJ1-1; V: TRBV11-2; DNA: TGTGCCAGCAGCTTACATAGGGGCACTGAAGCTTTCTTT; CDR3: CASSLHRGTEAFF
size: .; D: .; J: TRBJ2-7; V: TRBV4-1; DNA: TGCGCCAGCAGCCAAGAGGTGGGGGAGCAGTACTTC; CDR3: CASSQEVGEQYF
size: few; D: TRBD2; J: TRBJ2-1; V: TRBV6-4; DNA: TGTGCCAGCAGTAGGACTAGCGGGGAGTACAATGAGCAGTTCTTC; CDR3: CASSRTSGEYNEQFF
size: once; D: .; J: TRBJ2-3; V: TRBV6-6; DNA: TGTGCCAGCAGTTACTCGAGGAGCGCAGATACGCAGTATTTT; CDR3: CASSYSRSADTQYF
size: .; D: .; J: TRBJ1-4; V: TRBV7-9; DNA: TGTGCCAGCAGCCTGGCGGACGAAAAACTGTTTTTT; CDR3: CASSLADEKLFF
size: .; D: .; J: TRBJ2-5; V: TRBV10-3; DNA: TGTGCCATCAGTGAGGAGACAGCCATCCAAGAGACCCAGTACTTC; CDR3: CAISEETAIQETQYF
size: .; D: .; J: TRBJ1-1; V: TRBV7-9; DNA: TGTGCCAGCAGCATCGTGGGGGTGAACACTGAAGCTTTCTTT; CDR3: CASSIVGVNTEAFF
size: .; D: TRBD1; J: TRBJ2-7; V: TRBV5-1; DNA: TGCGCCAGCAGCTGGACCGGGACAGGACAAGGGGAGTACTTC; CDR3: CASSWTGTGQGEYF
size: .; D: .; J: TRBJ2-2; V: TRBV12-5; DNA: TGTGCTAGTGGTTCCCCCACCGGGGAGCTGTTTTTT; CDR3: CASGSPTGELFF
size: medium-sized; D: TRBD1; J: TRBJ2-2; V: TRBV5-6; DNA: TGTGCCAGCAGCCCAAGACAGGGGAACACCGGGGAGCTGTTTTTT; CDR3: CASSPRQGNTGELFF
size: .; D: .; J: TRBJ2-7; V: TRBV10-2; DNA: TGCGCCAGCAGTGAGTGGCAGGGTTACTACGAGCAGTACTTC; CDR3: CASSEWQGYYEQYF